This T cell receptor (beta chain) comes out of a study of cytotoxic CD8 clonotypes in ibrutinib-treated CLL. CDR3 length: 15 amino acids. V was trimmed by 2 bases and J by 5 bases, leaving 16 bases between them. From germline, CDR1 is SGHRS and CDR2 YFSETQ. Using immunoSEQ multiplex PCR, the repertoire was profiled, and TCRdb retains in-frame clones only, with some absent. The data hold 150,000 to 200,000 clones, with over 60% observed a single time. This chain connects TRBV5-1 to TRBJ2-5; D is unclear. Source: PBMCs, taken after 24 months of ibrutinib treatment. The clonotype comes from a human donor with chronic lymphocytic leukemia. This chain's CDR3 is CASSLGNRVKETQYF. In DNA form, the CDR3 reads TGCGCCAGCAGCTTAGGGAATCGTGTTAAGGAGACCCAGTACTTC.